This T cell receptor (beta chain) was profiled in a study of T cell changes during pregnancy in multiple sclerosis. Produced via immunoSEQ multiplex PCR; TCRdb's table is partial and in-frame only. The sample has fewer than 25,000 clones, less than 95% seen once. Unmatched junction bases numbered 13, after V lost 3 bases and J lost 6 bases. Per germline, CDR1 MNHEY and CDR2 SMNVEV (reference sequence). The CDR3 consists of 17 residues. The rearrangement links TRBV27 to TRBJ2-1; 8 nucleotides match TRBD1. Material: CD4+ T cells from peripheral blood mononuclear cells, obtained in the third trimester of pregnancy. This clonotype was obtained from a female donor in good health, enrolled as a control in a pregnancy study. CDR3 sequence reads: CASSFFRRGPGGNEQFF. The CDR3 bases are TGTGCCAGCAGTTTTTTTCGCAGGGGGCCTGGTGGCAATGAGCAGTTCTTC.